This TCR beta chain was sequenced during a study of glioma-infiltrating T cells after dendritic cell vaccination. Per the germline V gene, CDR1 is LNHDA and CDR2 is SQIVND (reference sequence). V gave up 2 bases and J gave up 5 bases; unmatched junction bases: 8. There are 16 residues in the CDR3. The time point was: after dendritic cell vaccination, including at tumor progression/relapse. Primers: 60 V beta forward and 13 J beta reverse. Libraries were prepared by immunoSEQ multiplex PCR; TCRdb keeps only in-frame clonotypes and omits some of them. The sample records roughly 60,000 clones, over 75% being singletons.

The sequencing here drew on blood, taken after dendritic cell vaccination. The V call is TRBV19, the J call TRBJ2-5; 10 bases agree with TRBD1. The TCR comes from a human donor with glioblastoma. The CDR3 sequence: CASSITGTGEGETQYF. Written as DNA, the CDR3 is TGTGCCAGTAGTATAACGGGGACAGGGGAAGGTGAGACCCAGTACTTC.